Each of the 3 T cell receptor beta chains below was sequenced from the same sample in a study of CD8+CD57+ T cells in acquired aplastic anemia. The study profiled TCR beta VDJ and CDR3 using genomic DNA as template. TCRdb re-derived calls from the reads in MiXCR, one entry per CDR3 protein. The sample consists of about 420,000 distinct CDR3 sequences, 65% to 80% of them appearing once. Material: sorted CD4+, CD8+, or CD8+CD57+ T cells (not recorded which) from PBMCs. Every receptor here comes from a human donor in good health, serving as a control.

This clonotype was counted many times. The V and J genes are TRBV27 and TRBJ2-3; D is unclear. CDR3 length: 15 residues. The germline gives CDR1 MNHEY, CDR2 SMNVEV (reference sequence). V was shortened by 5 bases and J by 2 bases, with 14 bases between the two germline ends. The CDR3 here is CASSTATRPTDTQYF. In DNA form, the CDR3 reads TGTGCCAGCAGTACCGCTACCCGGCCCACAGATACGCAGTATTTT.

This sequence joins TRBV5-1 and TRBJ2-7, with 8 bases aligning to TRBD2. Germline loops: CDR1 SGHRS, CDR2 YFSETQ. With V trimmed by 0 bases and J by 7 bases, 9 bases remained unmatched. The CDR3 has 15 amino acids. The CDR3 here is CASSLAVGLGDEQYF. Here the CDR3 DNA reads TGCGCCAGCAGCTTGGCCGTGGGACTAGGTGATGAGCAGTACTTC.

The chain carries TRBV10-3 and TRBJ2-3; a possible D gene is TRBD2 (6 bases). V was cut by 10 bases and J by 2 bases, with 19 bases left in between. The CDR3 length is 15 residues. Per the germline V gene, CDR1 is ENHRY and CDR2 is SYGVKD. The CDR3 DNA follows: TGTGCCAGCAGCGTTAGGGGACTCTACACAGATACGCAGTATTTT. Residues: CASSVRGLYTDTQYF.